The 25 T cell receptor beta chains below all came from one sample that was sequenced in a study of post-analysis software for immune sequencing data. Study-wide results and caveats: TRBV5-6, TRBV5-1 and TRBV20-1 were among roughly 5 TRBV segments more frequent in patients than controls.

Each TCR beta cDNA library carried unique molecular identifiers. In TCRdb, the PCR reads were re-called with MiXCR into one record per CDR3 protein. The sample yields about 760,000 distinct CDR3 sequences, 25% to 30% seen once. Antigens of these TCRs are unknown. The sample consisted of blood. The receptor source for this set is a girl aged 10-17 years with multiple sclerosis.

This clonotype was seen ten or more times. This chain links TRBV29-1 with TRBJ2-5, with 8 bases aligning to TRBD1. Looked up from germline, CDR1 is SQVTM and CDR2 is ANQGSEA. CDR3 length: 12 amino acids. Losses at the gene ends were 6 bases for V and 4 bases for J; bases not matched to a gene: 4. Here the CDR3 reads CSVAGGGETQYF. The CDR3 region has the DNA TGCAGCGTCGCAGGGGGCGGAGAGACCCAGTACTTC.

The chain links TRBV6-2 or TRBV6-3 to TRBJ2-4, with D maybe TRBD2 (6 bases). Deletions cut 6 bases from V and 1 base from J, with 13 bases between. CDR1 MNHEY and CDR2 SVGEGT come from the germline V gene. The CDR3 contains 15 residues. The CDR3 loop is CASRPLEGAKNIQYF. The DNA of the CDR3 is TGTGCCAGCAGGCCCCTGGAGGGGGCCAAAAACATTCAGTACTTC.

The chain links TRBV20-1 to TRBJ1-6; the D is unclear. Looked up from germline, CDR1 is DFQATT and CDR2 is SNEGSKA (reference sequence). Trimming left V 5 bases short and J 10 bases short, with 18 bases between. The CDR3 is 14 amino acids. The CDR3, as DNA: TGCAGTGCTTCAATTTGGGAAACCTCCTCACCCCTCCACTTT. Encoded protein: CSASIWETSSPLHF.

This clonotype was picked up a small number of times. The DNA of the CDR3 is TGCGCCAGCAGCCAAGATTGGGGGGTAGGGTTGAAGCAGTACTTC. It codes for CASSQDWGVGLKQYF. This rearrangement joins TRBV4-3 to TRBJ2-7; possible D gene TRBD2, 6 bases. Trimming cost V 0 bases and J 8 bases, with 17 bases left between them. Germline V gene data show CDR1 as LGHNA and CDR2 as YSLEER. This CDR3 is 15 amino acids long.

This clonotype was recorded a few times. The V call is TRBV6-5, the J call TRBJ2-7, with a weak D call TRBD2 (5 bases). Looked up from germline, CDR1 is MNHEY and CDR2 is SVGAGI. The CDR3 totals 14 residues. V gave up 0 bases and J gave up 3 bases, with 9 bases separating them. The CDR3 nucleotides are TGTGCCAGCAGTTACTCCCCCGGGGACTACGAGCAGTACTTC. Protein sequence: CASSYSPGDYEQYF.

This clonotype was seen only a few times. V gene TRBV20-1 combines with J gene TRBJ1-5; possible D gene TRBD1, 5 bases. This CDR3 has 16 residues. Per the germline V gene, CDR1 is DFQATT and CDR2 is SNEGSKA (reference sequence). Trimming shortened V by 3 bases and J by 0 bases, and 15 bases separated the two germline ends. The CDR3 DNA reads as TGCAGTGCTAGCGCCTGGGGGTCTCTTAGCAATCAGCCCCAGCATTTT. It encodes CSASAWGSLSNQPQHF.

The V call is TRBV12-3 or TRBV12-4, the J call TRBJ1-5; 12 bases map to TRBD1. The trim removed 5 bases at V and 7 bases at J, leaving 9 bases unmatched. The length of the CDR3 is 16 residues. This chain's CDR3 is CASSPRDRGHPQPQHF. In nucleotides, the CDR3 is TGTGCCAGCAGTCCCAGGGACAGGGGGCACCCCCAGCCCCAGCATTTT.

The chain is built from TRBV12-3 or TRBV12-4 and TRBJ2-1, with 8 bases identical to TRBD1. CDR3 length: 14 residues. V shed 6 bases, J shed 7 bases, and the junction held 8 bases outside the gene matches. CDR3 amino acids: CASSPLRTGNEQFF. CDR3 DNA sequence: TGTGCCAGCAGCCCTTTAAGGACAGGGAATGAGCAGTTCTTC.

This chain links TRBV14 with TRBJ1-1; perhaps TRBD1 as D (5 bases). V lost 4 bases to trimming and J lost 5 bases, with 17 bases between them. The germline gives CDR1 SGHDN, CDR2 FVKESK. This CDR3 contains 15 residues. The CDR3 loop reads CASSPGLGARTEAFF. CDR3 DNA sequence: TGTGCCAGCAGCCCCGGCCTTGGGGCCAGAACTGAAGCTTTCTTT.

This clonotype was seen repeatedly, ten times or more. The chain is built from TRBV29-1 and TRBJ2-1; a weak D match, TRBD1 (6 bases). The V end was cut by 4 bases, the J end by 1 base, with 8 bases between. Germline CDR1 is SQVTM and CDR2 is ANQGSEA. CDR3 length: 13 residues. CDR3 nucleotides: TGCAGCGTTGTACAGGGTTCCTACAATGAGCAGTTCTTC. Translated: CSVVQGSYNEQFF.

A few counts support this clonotype. The chain has TRBV20-1 and TRBJ1-4; tentatively, D is TRBD1 (5 bases). Germline V gives CDR1 DFQATT, CDR2 SNEGSKA (reference sequence). This CDR3 comprises 15 residues. V shed 3 bases and J shed 5 bases, with 16 bases lying between them. In DNA form, the CDR3 reads TGCAGTGCTAGGACAGCCACCACTAAGAATGAAAAACTGTTTTTT. This codes for CSARTATTKNEKLFF.

Worth noting for this clonotype: Compared with germline, one end of the junction differs, possibly owing to a read error. This rearrangement joins TRBV20-1 to TRBJ1-1; TRBD1 agrees at 9 bases. The CDR3 length is 15 residues. Germline assignment: CDR1 DFQATT and CDR2 SNEGSKA (reference sequence). The CDR3 coding sequence is TGCAGTGCTAGGGATAACAGGGGGCCGTACACTGATGCTTTCTTT. This translates into CSARDNRGPYTDAFF.

This chain's CDR3 is CSATPGSSSSYEQYF. For the CDR3, the DNA is TGCAGTGCCACCCCTGGCAGCTCTAGCTCCTACGAGCAGTACTTC. The V and J genes are TRBV20-1 and TRBJ2-7; D is unclear. CDR3 size: 15 residues. With 6 bases removed from V and 0 bases from J, the gap between germline ends came to 18 bases. The germline CDR1 and CDR2 sequences are DFQATT and SNEGSKA (reference sequence).

As to this clonotype: One base away lies a much larger clone, so this may be a sequencing read error. The chain links TRBV29-1 to TRBJ1-2; D may be TRBD1 (6 bases). The CDR3 has 14 residues. The germline V gene encodes CDR1 SQVTM and CDR2 ANQGSEA. V lost 4 bases and J lost 0, with 12 bases in between. In DNA form, the CDR3 reads TGCAGCGTTGCTTGGGCAGGGGCTAACTATGGCTACACCTTC. This sequence encodes CSVAWAGANYGYTF.

A few counts support this clonotype. This CDR3 is CASSTGQFPSYNEQFF. Here the CDR3 DNA reads TGTGCCAGCAGCACGGGACAGTTCCCGTCCTACAATGAGCAGTTCTTC. This chain links TRBV7-2 with TRBJ2-1; TRBD1 matches 7 bases. V shed 5 bases and J 1 base; nucleotides not matched to a gene: 8. Germline V lookup: CDR1 SGHTA, CDR2 FQGNSA. This CDR3 contains 16 residues.

This clonotype was recorded a few times. The chain recombines TRBV7-9 with TRBJ1-2; a weak D match, TRBD1 (6 bases). CDR3 length: 18 amino acids. V lost 5 bases and J lost 1, with 23 bases in between. CDR1 and CDR2 from the germline V gene are SEHNR and FQNEAQ (reference sequence). For the CDR3, the DNA is TGTGCCAGCAGCCGACCCGCCAACTTCCGGGACAATAACTATGGCTACACCTTC. Protein: CASSRPANFRDNNYGYTF.

In its sample, this clonotype was seen a few times. The V gene is TRBV29-1, the J gene TRBJ1-2; 9 bases are a match to TRBD1. Germline CDR1 and CDR2: SQVTM and ANQGSEA. After removal of 6 bases from V and 8 bases from J, the junction contained 13 bases not matched to a gene. This CDR3 has 14 amino acids. CDR3 sequence reads: CSVATGGFVGGYTF. The DNA of the CDR3 is TGCAGCGTAGCTACAGGGGGCTTCGTTGGAGGCTACACCTTC.

As concerns this clonotype: This may stem from a read error, because a much larger clone lies one nucleotide away. The chain links TRBV29-1 to TRBJ2-7; the match to TRBD2 covers 13 bases. Unmatched junction bases numbered 6, after V lost 8 bases and J lost 5 bases. The length of the CDR3 is 13 residues. Germline CDR1 and CDR2: SQVTM and ANQGSEA. CDR3 DNA sequence: TGCAGCTGGGGGACTAGCGGGATCGACGAGCAGTACTTC. Its translation is CSWGTSGIDEQYF.

The genes are TRBV7-9 and TRBJ2-1; tentative D call: TRBD2 (5 bases). With 1 base removed from V and 5 bases from J, the gap between germline ends came to 9 bases. Looked up from germline, CDR1 is SEHNR and CDR2 is FQNEAQ (reference sequence). The CDR3 extends over 14 amino acids. The CDR3 DNA reads TGTGCCAGCAGCTTAGGCGGGCTCCACAATGAGCAGTTCTTC. Its protein product is CASSLGGLHNEQFF.

V gene TRBV20-1 combines with J gene TRBJ1-5; D gene uncertain. CDR3 length: 17 amino acids. Between the trimmed V and J ends, which lost 2 bases and 0 bases, there was a span of 17 bases. Germline V gives CDR1 DFQATT, CDR2 SNEGSKA (reference sequence). CDR3 region: CSARPLTSGYSNQPQHF. The CDR3 DNA follows: TGCAGTGCTAGACCATTGACGAGCGGCTATAGCAATCAGCCCCAGCATTTT.

The sample holds a few counts of this clonotype. The chain recombines TRBV6-5 with TRBJ2-1, with a possible D match to TRBD2 (5 bases). Germline values: CDR1 MNHEY, CDR2 SVGAGI. The CDR3 sequence is 13 residues long. V was cut by 6 bases and J by 6 bases, with 12 bases left in between. The CDR3, as DNA: TGTGCCAGCAGCACCACTAGGGTCAATGAGCAGTTCTTC. The encoded protein is CASSTTRVNEQFF.

The chain links TRBV7-2 to TRBJ2-1; D uncertain. This CDR3 spans 11 amino acids. Trimming removed 2 bases at V and 9 bases at J, with 5 bases between. The germline gives CDR1 SGHTA, CDR2 FQGNSA. This CDR3 is CASSLHSEQFF. The CDR3 DNA follows: TGTGCCAGCAGCTTACATAGTGAGCAGTTCTTC.

This clonotype was detected many times. The chain couples TRBV4-3 to TRBJ2-3; no clear D. Germline V gives CDR1 LGHNA, CDR2 YSLEER. V lost 0 bases and J 2 bases, leaving 12 bases between the germline ends. This CDR3 contains 16 residues. The CDR3 loop reads CASSQDSWSVTDTQYF. CDR3 nucleotide sequence: TGCGCCAGCAGCCAAGACTCGTGGTCGGTCACAGATACGCAGTATTTT.

This clonotype was found a few times. V gene TRBV5-1 combines with J gene TRBJ2-1, with TRBD1 matching over 8 bases. Trimming took 4 bases from V and 6 from J; bases not matched to a gene: 6. This CDR3 is 14 amino acids long. CDR1 is SGHRS, CDR2 YFSETQ, per germline. CDR3 DNA: TGCGCCAGCAGCCTGGACAGGGTGGTCAATGAGCAGTTCTTC. It specifies CASSLDRVVNEQFF.

In this sample, this clonotype turned up a few times. CDR3 amino acids: CASSLRRMEQETQYF. Here the CDR3 DNA reads TGTGCCAGCAGTTTGCGCAGGATGGAACAAGAGACCCAGTACTTC. The chain employs TRBV27 and TRBJ2-5; D is unclear. The germline gives CDR1 MNHEY, CDR2 SMNVEV (reference sequence). With 3 bases removed from V and 2 bases from J, the gap between germline ends came to 13 bases. The CDR3 runs to 15 residues.